What follows are 31 T cell receptor beta chains derived from one specimen sequenced in a study of blood T cell repertoires in COVID-19. The protocol was immunoSEQ multiplex PCR, while the TCRdb copy is restricted to in-frame clones and leaves out a portion. The sample includes around 100,000 clones, approximately 78% of them seen just once. Sequencing used peripheral blood. Receptors were obtained from a man in his sixties or seventies with acute or convalescent COVID-19.

The rearrangement links TRBV28 to TRBJ1-2, with 7 bases identical to TRBD1. The V gene end was trimmed by 6 bases and the J gene end by 2 bases; junction bases not matched to a gene: 9. Germline V lookup: CDR1 MDHEN, CDR2 SYDVKM. The CDR3 consists of 15 residues. The CDR3 is CASRPPGQQNYGYTF. DNA of the CDR3: TGTGCCAGCAGACCTCCGGGACAGCAGAACTATGGCTACACCTTC.

This clone has more than one count but fewer than ten. The V and J genes are TRBV18 and TRBJ2-7, with TRBD2 matching over 8 bases. With 5 bases clipped from V and 3 bases from J, the junction kept 6 bases outside the gene matches. CDR1 is KGHSH, CDR2 LQKENI, per germline. This CDR3 comprises 14 residues. CDR3 region: CASSIKRESYEQYF. The CDR3 DNA reads TGTGCCAGCTCAATTAAGCGGGAGAGCTACGAGCAGTACTTC.

The chain has TRBV30 and TRBJ2-3; a weak D match, TRBD2 (6 bases). V was pared by 1 base and J by 4 bases, with 15 bases between. The CDR3 spans 15 residues. CDR1 GTSNPN and CDR2 SVGIG come from the germline V gene (reference sequence). The CDR3 here is CAWSDGGSDADTQYF. The CDR3 bases are TGTGCCTGGAGTGATGGGGGGTCGGACGCAGATACGCAGTATTTT.

The genes are TRBV5-1 and TRBJ1-3; D is unclear. Between the trimmed V and J ends, which lost 1 base and 0 bases, there was a span of 5 bases. The length of the CDR3 is 14 residues. Germline V CDR1 and CDR2: SGHRS, YFSETQ. The CDR3 nucleotides are TGCGCCAGCAGCTTGACAGACTCTGGAAACACCATATATTTT. It codes for CASSLTDSGNTIYF. The full variable domain, in which reference TRBV5-1 and TRBJ1-3 provide the parts outside the CDR3, is KAGVTQTPRYLIKTRGQQVTLSCSPISGHRSVSWYQQTPGQGLQFLFEYFSETQRNKGNFPGRFSGRQFSNSRSEMNVSTLELGDSALYLCASSLTDSGNTIYFGEGSWLTVV.

V and J are TRBV29-1 and TRBJ1-4, with unresolved D. Deletions cut 0 bases from V and 1 base from J, with 9 bases between. The germline V gene encodes CDR1 SQVTM and CDR2 ANQGSEA. This CDR3 is 15 amino acids long. The CDR3 DNA reads as TGCAGCGTTGAAGATCAAAGCGGAACTAATGAAAAACTGTTTTTT. Translated: CSVEDQSGTNEKLFF.

The V and J genes are TRBV7-3 and TRBJ1-1; TRBD1 matches 8 bases. The CDR3 sequence is 16 residues long. V lost 5 bases, J lost 1 base, and 9 bases stayed unmatched. Germline V lookup: CDR1 SGHTA, CDR2 FQGTGA. CDR3 DNA: TGTGCCAGCAGCCAAGGACAGGGAGGGCAGAACACTGAAGCTTTCTTT. This codes for CASSQGQGGQNTEAFF. Using reference TRBV7-3 and TRBJ1-1 for the parts outside the CDR3, the full variable domain is GAGVSQTPSNKVTEKGKYVELRCDPISGHTALYWYRQSLGQGPEFLIYFQGTGAADDSGLPNDRFFAVRPEGSVSTLKIQRTERGDSAVYLCASSQGQGGQNTEAFFGQGTRLTVV.

The rearrangement joins TRBV7-8 to TRBJ2-7, with 12 bases that match TRBD2. Germline loops: CDR1 SGHVS, CDR2 FQNEAQ. The CDR3 totals 16 residues. With V trimmed by 5 bases and J by 6 bases, 11 bases remained unmatched. CDR3 amino acids: CASSPFLAGGPGEQYF. The CDR3 DNA sequence: TGTGCCAGCAGCCCTTTCCTAGCGGGGGGGCCTGGCGAGCAGTACTTC.

This clone has only one observation. The chain uses TRBV9 and TRBJ2-1, with 9 positions matching TRBD2. CDR1 SGDLS and CDR2 YYNGEE come from the germline V gene. Trimming removed 4 bases from V and 9 bases from J; junction bases left unmatched: 11. This CDR3 has 15 amino acids. The DNA of the CDR3 is TGTGCCAGCAGCAAGACCGGGACTAGCTTCCCTGAGCAGTTCTTC. It translates to CASSKTGTSFPEQFF. The full variable domain, completed using reference TRBV9 and TRBJ2-1, is DSGVTQTPKHLITATGQRVTLRCSPRSGDLSVYWYQQSLDQGLQFLIQYYNGEERAKGNILERFSAQQFPDLHSELNLSSLELGDSALYFCASSKTGTSFPEQFFGPGTRLTVL.

V gene TRBV6-5 combines with J gene TRBJ1-6, with 7 bases aligning to TRBD1. Germline CDR1 and CDR2: MNHEY and SVGAGI. This CDR3 spans 16 amino acids. J was trimmed by 4 bases and V by 2 bases; bases with no gene match: 5. The CDR3: CASSYDRALYNSPLHF. CDR3 nucleotide sequence: TGTGCCAGCAGTTACGACAGGGCCCTTTATAATTCACCCCTCCACTTT.

The CDR3 is CASSIQGRVDEKLFF. The CDR3 DNA is TGTGCCAGTAGTATACAGGGAAGGGTGGATGAAAAACTGTTTTTT. The J gene is TRBJ1-4, the V gene TRBV19, with a tentative D call TRBD1 (5 bases). The length of the CDR3 is 15 residues. V was shortened by 2 bases and J by 6 bases, with 13 bases between the two germline ends. Germline CDR1 is LNHDA and CDR2 is SQIVND (reference sequence).

This chain connects TRBV2 to TRBJ1-2, with 7 bases lining up with TRBD1. Unmatched junction bases numbered 8, after V lost 6 bases and J lost 7 bases. Germline CDR1 is SNHLY and CDR2 is FYNNEI. This CDR3 region has 13 residues. CDR3 sequence: CASSREGASGYTF. The CDR3 coding sequence is TGTGCCAGCAGCAGAGAGGGGGCTTCTGGCTACACCTTC.

This sequence joins TRBV19 and TRBJ1-5, with 10 bases aligning to TRBD1. Germline CDR1 and CDR2: LNHDA and SQIVND (reference sequence). After removal of 9 bases from V and 4 bases from J, the junction contained 6 bases not matched to a gene. CDR3 length: 14 residues. CDR3 sequence reads: CASKGQGRNQPQHF. As DNA, the CDR3 is TGTGCCAGCAAGGGACAGGGGAGGAATCAGCCCCAGCATTTT. Combining the CDR3 with reference TRBV19 and TRBJ1-5 gives the whole variable domain DGGITQSPKYLFRKEGQNVTLSCEQNLNHDAMYWYRQDPGQGLRLIYYSQIVNDFQKGDIAEGYSVSREKKESFPLTVTSAQKNPTAFYLCASKGQGRNQPQHFGDGTRLSIL.

The rearrangement links TRBV6-5 to TRBJ1-1; D remains unclear. V was cut by 0 bases and J by 1 base, with 9 bases left in between. CDR1 is MNHEY, CDR2 SVGAGI, per germline. The CDR3 has 15 residues. The CDR3 nucleotides are TGTGCCAGCAGTTACTCGGCTCCAGAGAACACTGAAGCTTTCTTT. Its translation is CASSYSAPENTEAFF.

The rearrangement links TRBV6-5 to TRBJ1-1, with unresolved D. V was pared by 6 bases and J by 0 bases, with 11 bases between. CDR1 is MNHEY, CDR2 SVGAGI, per germline. The CDR3 covers 14 residues. In DNA form, the CDR3 reads TGTGCCAGCAGAGGTGCGGGCATGAACACTGAAGCTTTCTTT. The encoded protein is CASRGAGMNTEAFF.

V and J are TRBV5-1 and TRBJ2-2; 7 bases fit TRBD1. This CDR3 region has 14 residues. Germline lookup yields CDR1 SGHRS and CDR2 YFSETQ. The V and J ends lost 4 bases and 6 bases, in that order; junction bases with no gene match: 6. CDR3 sequence: CASSLRTGPGELFF. The CDR3 DNA reads as TGCGCCAGCAGCCTGCGGACAGGACCCGGGGAGCTGTTTTTT.

V usage is TRBV5-1 and J usage is TRBJ1-3; 12 positions agree with TRBD1. CDR3 length: 15 amino acids. Germline V gene lookup returns CDR1 SGHRS and CDR2 YFSETQ. With V trimmed by 3 bases and J by 8 bases, 6 bases remained unmatched. Here the CDR3 DNA reads TGCGCCAGCAGCTCCGGGACAGGGGGCGTATACACCATATATTTT. It encodes CASSSGTGGVYTIYF.

The CDR3 reads CASSWGQNYGYTF. The CDR3 nucleotides read TGCGCCAGCAGCTGGGGACAGAACTATGGCTACACCTTC. This chain links TRBV5-1 with TRBJ1-2; 7 nucleotides match TRBD1. The CDR3 runs 13 residues. V lost 3 bases to trimming and J lost 2 bases; unmatched junction nucleotides: 1. Germline loops: CDR1 SGHRS, CDR2 YFSETQ.

J is TRBJ2-1 and V is TRBV5-1; TRBD2 matches 10 bases. CDR3 size: 15 residues. The V and J ends lost 5 bases and 8 bases, in that order; junction bases with no gene match: 10. From germline, CDR1 is SGHRS and CDR2 YFSETQ. Here the CDR3 DNA reads TGCGCCAGCAGACCCGGGACTAGCGCGAACTATGAGCAGTTCTTC. This gives the protein CASRPGTSANYEQFF.

The genes are TRBV11-2 and TRBJ1-2; a weak D match, TRBD1 (5 bases). Trimming shortened V by 4 bases and J by 4 bases, and 10 bases separated the two germline ends. The CDR3 has 13 amino acids. CDR1 SGHAT and CDR2 FQNNGV come from the germline V gene. CDR3 amino acids: CASSSHQGYGYTF. In DNA, the CDR3 is TGTGCCAGCAGCTCACACCAGGGCTATGGCTACACCTTC.

This chain connects TRBV24-1 to TRBJ2-3, with D possibly matching TRBD2 (7 bases). Germline loops: CDR1 KGHDR, CDR2 SFDVKD. V lost 0 bases and J lost 3, with 9 bases in between. The CDR3 consists of 15 residues. This CDR3 reads CATSDLGGATDTQYF. In DNA form, the CDR3 reads TGTGCCACCAGTGATTTGGGGGGGGCAACAGATACGCAGTATTTT.

J is TRBJ2-7 and V is TRBV5-4, with 12 bases aligning to TRBD2. The CDR3 covers 16 residues. Per germline, CDR1 SGHNT and CDR2 YYREEE (reference sequence). V was clipped by 4 bases and J by 6 bases; unmatched bases: 11. CDR3 residues: CASSPGASGRGSEQYF. The CDR3 nucleotides read TGTGCCAGCAGCCCGGGGGCTAGCGGGAGGGGGAGCGAGCAGTACTTC.

The chain carries TRBV11-2 and TRBJ1-1; a possible D gene is TRBD1 (6 bases). V was clipped by 6 bases and J by 5 bases, with 22 bases between them. The CDR3 loop spans 16 amino acids. Germline V gene data show CDR1 as SGHAT and CDR2 as FQNNGV. CDR3 coding DNA: TGTGCCAGCAGATCCTTTGGGGGCCCCGGGAGGACTGAAGCTTTCTTT. Translated, it gives CASRSFGGPGRTEAFF. Based on the CDR3 plus reference TRBV11-2 and TRBJ1-1, the full variable domain is EAGVAQSPRYKIIEKRQSVAFWCNPISGHATLYWYQQILGQGPKLLIQFQNNGVVDDSQLPKDRFSAERLKGVDSTLKIQPAKLEDSAVYLCASRSFGGPGRTEAFFGQGTRLTVV.

The rearrangement links TRBV18 to TRBJ1-3, with D tentatively TRBD1 (6 bases). V gave up 2 bases and J gave up 4 bases, with 12 bases separating them. CDR1 is KGHSH and CDR2 is LQKENI in the germline V gene. The CDR3 length is 15 residues. CDR3 amino acids: CASSPEAGVGNTIYF. Written as DNA, the CDR3 is TGTGCCAGCTCACCAGAGGCAGGGGTAGGAAACACCATATATTTT.

The table lists this clone with a count of one. The sample has other DNA sequences that encode this CDR3 too. The chain carries TRBV5-1 and TRBJ1-6; D gene unclear. Germline CDR1 and CDR2: SGHRS and YFSETQ. With 4 bases removed from V and 3 bases from J, the gap between germline ends came to 11 bases. The CDR3 has 15 residues. CDR3 DNA: TGCGCCAGCAGCCTCGAGGGCAGCTATAATTCACCCCTCCACTTT. The encoded protein is CASSLEGSYNSPLHF.

This chain joins TRBV4-2 and TRBJ2-3; 9 bases agree with TRBD2. V gave up 0 bases and J gave up 4 bases; unmatched junction bases: 5. Germline V lookup: CDR1 LGHNA, CDR2 YNFKEQ. This CDR3 contains 16 residues. In DNA, the CDR3 is TGTGCCAGCAGCCAAGATGGCCTAGCGGGGCCAGATACGCAGTATTTT. Amino acids: CASSQDGLAGPDTQYF.

This clone has only a few counts. This chain joins TRBV3-1 (or the pseudogene TRBV3-2) and TRBJ2-7; D is possibly TRBD2 (5 bases). With 1 base removed from V and 0 bases from J, the gap between germline ends came to 10 bases. CDR1 and CDR2 (germline): LGHDT, YNNKEL (reference sequence). This CDR3 is built from 15 residues. The CDR3 protein is CASSQVAGSSYEQYF. The DNA for the CDR3 is TGTGCCAGCAGCCAAGTCGCGGGCAGCTCCTACGAGCAGTACTTC.

Here the CDR3 reads CASSGTGWTGELFF. CDR3 nucleotides: TGTGCCAGCAGTGGGACAGGGTGGACCGGGGAGCTGTTTTTT. The rearrangement links TRBV2 to TRBJ2-2, with TRBD1 identical over 8 bases. Germline lookup yields CDR1 SNHLY and CDR2 FYNNEI. The trim removed 4 bases at V and 5 bases at J, leaving 3 bases unmatched. The CDR3 covers 14 residues.

The chain carries TRBV10-3 and TRBJ1-1; 7 positions match TRBD1. V dropped 6 bases and J dropped 1; count of bases not matched to a gene: 5. Germline CDR1 and CDR2: ENHRY and SYGVKD. There are 14 residues in the CDR3. The CDR3 DNA follows: TGTGCCATCAGGACGACAGGGTCGAACACTGAAGCTTTCTTT. It yields the protein CAIRTTGSNTEAFF.

This sequence joins TRBV19 and TRBJ1-4; D is perhaps TRBD1 (5 bases). From germline, CDR1 is LNHDA and CDR2 SQIVND (reference sequence). V dropped 6 bases and J dropped 5 bases, with 19 bases sitting between them. The CDR3 sequence is 16 residues long. CDR3 sequence: CASSQRWGLTNEKLFF. DNA of the CDR3: TGTGCCAGTAGCCAGAGATGGGGACTCACGAATGAAAAACTGTTTTTT. Variable domain in full (rest from reference TRBV19 and TRBJ1-4): DGGITQSPKYLFRKEGQNVTLSCEQNLNHDAMYWYRQDPGQGLRLIYYSQIVNDFQKGDIAEGYSVSREKKESFPLTVTSAQKNPTAFYLCASSQRWGLTNEKLFFGSGTQLSVL.

The V gene is TRBV5-4, the J gene TRBJ1-1; D is ambiguous. This CDR3 contains 14 residues. Germline V CDR1 and CDR2: SGHNT, YYREEE (reference sequence). With 0 bases removed from V and 0 bases from J, the gap between germline ends came to 6 bases. This CDR3 is CASSLDTVNTEAFF. CDR3 DNA: TGTGCCAGCAGCTTGGACACCGTGAACACTGAAGCTTTCTTT.

The chain uses TRBV5-1 and TRBJ2-1, with 10 bases lining up with TRBD2. The V gene end was trimmed by 4 bases and the J gene end by 2 bases; junction bases not matched to a gene: 3. The germline V gene encodes CDR1 SGHRS and CDR2 YFSETQ. This CDR3 region has 15 residues. The CDR3 nucleotides read TGCGCCAGCAGCCCCGGGACTAGCGCCTACAATGAGCAGTTCTTC. Translating it yields CASSPGTSAYNEQFF. The whole variable domain, remainder taken from reference TRBV5-1 and TRBJ2-1, is KAGVTQTPRYLIKTRGQQVTLSCSPISGHRSVSWYQQTPGQGLQFLFEYFSETQRNKGNFPGRFSGRQFSNSRSEMNVSTLELGDSALYLCASSPGTSAYNEQFFGPGTRLTVL.